These T cell receptor beta chains were read from a single sample in a study of cytomegalovirus exposure and HLA in healthy donors. Profiling relied on immunoSEQ multiplex PCR, and the TCRdb table lists in-frame clones only, not all of them. The sample has approximately 130,000 clones. The sequencing input was PBMCs. All receptors come from a woman in her sixties in good health and CMV-seronegative. CDR3s include the opening cysteine and the closing phenylalanine or tryptophan. Fields, in order: D gene, J gene, V gene, CDR3 protein, CDR3 DNA. The D gene is left open where the match is weak.

>-|TRBJ1-1|TRBV28
CASTQPPDADTEAFF
TGTGCCAGCACCCAACCCCCTGACGCGGACACTGAAGCTTTCTTT
>TRBD1|TRBJ1-6|TRBV7-9
CASSLLAGGAFAPLHF
TGTGCCAGCAGCTTATTGGCAGGGGGCGCGTTTGCACCCCTCCACTTT
>TRBD1|TRBJ1-2|TRBV10-2
CASSAPQGDGGYTF
TGCGCCAGCAGTGCGCCTCAGGGGGATGGTGGCTACACCTTC
>-|TRBJ2-3|TRBV9
CASSVDSYPRDTQYF
TGTGCCAGCAGCGTAGATAGCTATCCAAGAGATACGCAGTATTTT
>TRBD2|TRBJ2-3|TRBV7-2
CASSLDAGGRGDTQYF
TGTGCCAGCAGCTTAGACGCGGGGGGGCGGGGAGATACGCAGTATTTT
>TRBD2|TRBJ2-1|TRBV7-9
CASSSPYSGSSYNEQFF
TGTGCCAGCAGCTCCCCCTATAGCGGGAGCTCCTACAATGAGCAGTTCTTC
>-|TRBJ2-1|TRBV25-1
CASRRNNEQFF
TGTGCCAGCAGGAGGAACAATGAGCAGTTCTTC
>-|TRBJ2-6|TRBV10-2
CASRQYSGANVLTF
TGCGCCAGCCGACAGTACTCTGGGGCCAACGTCCTGACTTTC
>-|TRBJ1-2|TRBV10-3
CAISEYAGIGDGYTF
TGTGCCATCAGTGAGTATGCGGGAATAGGCGATGGCTACACCTTC
>TRBD1|TRBJ1-6|TRBV2
CASRATGPYNSPLHF
TGTGCCAGCAGAGCGACAGGGCCCTATAATTCACCCCTCCACTTT
>TRBD2|TRBJ2-1|TRBV30
CAWTSSFSRTSGGTEQFF
TGTGCCTGGACCAGTTCTTTTTCAAGGACTAGCGGGGGTACTGAGCAGTTCTTC
>-|TRBJ2-5|TRBV30
CAWSGTYQETQYF
TGTGCCTGGTCCGGGACTTACCAAGAGACCCAGTACTTC
>-|TRBJ2-3|TRBV29-1
CSVSTGYNTDTQYF
TGCAGCGTTAGCACAGGGTATAACACAGATACGCAGTATTTT
>-|TRBJ1-2|TRBV7-9
CASSPGQVGNYGYTF
TGTGCCAGCAGCCCTGGGCAGGTCGGTAACTATGGCTACACCTTC
>TRBD1|TRBJ2-2|TRBV7-6
CASSPLLGQETNTGELFF
TGTGCCAGCAGCCCACTTCTTGGACAGGAGACGAACACCGGGGAGCTGTTTTTT
>-|TRBJ1-4|TRBV4-1
CASSQRTGEKLFF
TGCGCCAGCAGCCAACGGACGGGGGAAAAACTGTTTTTT
>TRBD1|TRBJ1-1|TRBV15
CATSRGLDRRTEAFF
TGTGCCACCAGCAGAGGGTTGGACAGGCGGACTGAAGCTTTCTTT
>-|TRBJ2-7|TRBV28
CASSQLQGYEQYF
TGTGCCAGCAGTCAACTGCAGGGTTACGAGCAGTACTTC
>-|TRBJ1-1|TRBV11-2
CASSLDMNTEAFF
TGTGCCAGCAGCCTAGACATGAACACTGAAGCTTTCTTT
>-|TRBJ2-2|TRBV30
CAWSPLTGELFF
TGTGCCTGGAGTCCCCTCACCGGGGAGCTGTTTTTT
>-|TRBJ1-1|TRBV6-1
CASSKRDFPETEAFF
TGTGCCAGCAGTAAACGGGACTTCCCGGAAACTGAAGCTTTCTTT
>-|TRBJ1-2|TRBV6-4
CASSESSDRQDGYTF
TGTGCCAGCAGTGAATCGTCTGACAGGCAGGATGGCTACACCTTC
>-|TRBJ1-1|TRBV5-1
CASSLFGHTEAFF
TGCGCCAGCAGCTTGTTTGGGCACACTGAAGCTTTCTTT
>TRBD2|TRBJ2-3|TRBV7-3
CASSLIFREAQYF
TGTGCCAGCAGCTTAATATTCCGGGAGGCGCAGTATTTT
>-|TRBJ1-2|TRBV19
CASSINGGSDGYTF
TGTGCCAGTAGTATTAACGGGGGGTCGGATGGCTACACCTTC
>TRBD1|TRBJ1-4|TRBV7-9
CASSLTGTGGEKLFF
TGTGCCAGCAGTTTAACCGGGACAGGGGGCGAAAAACTGTTTTTT
>TRBD1|TRBJ2-5|TRBV10-1
CASRPDRDRYGPTQETQYF
TGCGCCAGCAGACCAGACCGGGACAGGTATGGACCAACCCAAGAGACCCAGTACTTC
>-|TRBJ1-2|TRBV7-9
CASSLADYGYTF
TGTGCCAGCAGCTTGGCAGACTATGGCTACACCTTC
>TRBD1|TRBJ1-1|TRBV25-1
CASSKGKGAARNTEAFF
TGTGCCAGCAGTAAAGGTAAGGGGGCGGCCAGGAACACTGAAGCTTTCTTT
>-|TRBJ2-3|TRBV14
CASSQGGGRTDTQYF
TGTGCCAGCAGCCAAGGGGGCGGACGCACAGATACGCAGTATTTT
>TRBD2|TRBJ2-3|TRBV29-1
CSVDSAGGGDTQYF
TGCAGCGTTGACTCAGCGGGAGGGGGAGATACGCAGTATTTT
>TRBD1|TRBJ2-7|TRBV4-1
CASSQKDRVVNEQYF
TGCGCCAGCAGCCAGAAGGACAGGGTGGTTAACGAGCAGTACTTC
>-|TRBJ1-1|TRBV15
CATSRDTELLAFF
TGTGCCACCAGCAGAGATACGGAGCTTTTGGCTTTCTTT
>-|TRBJ1-5|TRBV30
CAWSSEGGPQHF
TGTGCCTGGAGTTCCGAGGGTGGGCCCCAGCATTTT
>TRBD1|TRBJ1-1|TRBV14
CASSHLDRGGTEAFF
TGTGCCAGCAGCCACCTGGACAGGGGGGGCACTGAAGCTTTCTTT
>TRBD1|TRBJ1-6|TRBV19
CASSITGTGYSPLHF
TGTGCCAGTAGTATCACGGGGACAGGGTATTCACCCCTCCACTTT
>TRBD1|TRBJ1-2|TRBV6-4
CASSGTGGGYTF
TGTGCCAGCAGTGGGACAGGGGGCGGCTACACCTTC
>TRBD1|TRBJ1-3|TRBV18
CASSTGTDSGNTIYF
TGTGCCAGCTCAACCGGGACAGACTCTGGAAACACCATATATTTT
>-|TRBJ1-1|TRBV11-2
CASSLGQEAFF
TGTGCCAGCAGCTTAGGACAGGAAGCTTTCTTT
>TRBD2|TRBJ2-7|TRBV27
CASTLRLAEPYEQYF
TGTGCCAGCACCTTGCGGCTAGCGGAACCCTACGAGCAGTACTTC
>TRBD1|TRBJ1-2|TRBV6-5
CASSGQDRGNYGYTF
TGTGCCAGCAGTGGGCAGGACAGGGGTAACTATGGCTACACCTTC
>-|TRBJ1-2|TRBV9
CASSVGAGDGYTF
TGTGCCAGCAGCGTAGGTGCGGGGGATGGCTACACCTTC
>-|TRBJ1-1|TRBV19
CASSRTNRDTEAFF
TGTGCCAGTAGTAGAACCAACCGGGACACTGAAGCTTTCTTT
>-|TRBJ1-2|TRBV4-2
CASSQEEGGNGYTF
TGTGCCAGCAGCCAAGAGGAGGGGGGGAATGGCTACACCTTC
>TRBD1|TRBJ1-1|TRBV9
CASRRSGGGTEAFF
TGTGCCAGCAGGCGTTCAGGGGGTGGTACTGAAGCTTTCTTT
>-|TRBJ2-3|TRBV18
CASSPSGLGGVGTQYF
TGTGCCAGCTCACCGTCGGGACTTGGCGGAGTGGGTACGCAGTATTTT
>-|TRBJ2-1|TRBV27
CASSLFGPSSYNEQFF
TGTGCCAGCAGTTTATTTGGGCCCAGCTCCTACAATGAGCAGTTCTTC
>TRBD1|TRBJ1-1|TRBV7-9
CASSRGTGVPEAFF
TGTGCCAGCAGCCGTGGGACAGGGGTCCCTGAAGCTTTCTTT
>TRBD1|TRBJ1-1|TRBV6-5
CASSSQGVEAFF
TGTGCCAGCAGTTCCCAGGGGGTTGAAGCTTTCTTT
>-|TRBJ1-1|TRBV27
CASTLGGGLNTEAFF
TGTGCCAGCACCCTGGGGGGTGGGTTGAACACTGAAGCTTTCTTT
>-|TRBJ1-1|TRBV7-8
CASSSGGIPVNTEAFF
TGTGCCAGCAGCTCGGGGGGGATTCCTGTGAACACTGAAGCTTTCTTT
>TRBD1|TRBJ1-1|TRBV5-4
CASSSTGGAETEAFF
TGTGCCAGCAGCTCGACAGGGGGCGCAGAGACTGAAGCTTTCTTT
>-|TRBJ2-7|TRBV2
CASSADRTYEQYF
TGTGCCAGCAGTGCCGACAGAACCTACGAGCAGTACTTC
>TRBD2|TRBJ2-7|TRBV19
CASSIDGGAASPSYEQYF
TGTGCCAGTAGTATAGACGGGGGGGCAGCGTCCCCTTCCTACGAGCAGTACTTC
>TRBD1|TRBJ1-2|TRBV5-1
CASSLRGRGYGYTF
TGCGCCAGCAGCTTGAGGGGGCGAGGGTATGGCTACACCTTC